This paragraph reports one TCR beta chain. This clone was observed a handful of times. Which antigen it targets is not known. Nothing much larger sits one base from this clone, and base qualities are not available. TCR CDR3 regions were amplified from genomic DNA by multiplex PCR using the deep immunoSEQ assay. Extracted genomic DNA from each cell subset was spread evenly across all wells of several immunoSEQ 96-well plates, with each plate serving as a replicate. For unsorted PBMC, each replicate PCR was loaded with approximately 0.3 ug genomic DNA, equivalent to 25,000 to 35,000 T cell genomes. Genomic DNA from unsorted PBMC was sequenced over ten immunoSEQ deep assay plates. Purified libraries were measured with a Qubit 3.0 fluorometer, size-checked on a Bioanalyzer 2100, and measured again with the KAPA Library Quantification kit. Each immunoSEQ 96-well plate was sequenced on its own single-read 150-cycle Illumina NextSeq 550 flow cell. In the authors' own workflow: Because the immunoSEQ output included only junctional sequences and no quality scores, the filtering could not be the same as the filtering used for full-length reads. Sequences were annotated with PyIR, a Python wrapper for IgBLAST v1.9, using IMGT germline references to assign V/J genes and CDR3. Reads were removed for weak V/J assignments (E-value above 1e-6), missing CDR3, stop codons, out-of-frame junctions, or ambiguous translated residues. V3J clonotypes were defined as sequences sharing an identical inferred V gene, J gene, and CDR3 amino acid sequence. The percentage overlap between two repertoires was calculated by dividing the number of shared unique clonotypes by the size of the smaller repertoire. Repertoire richness was assessed with RTK rarefaction, the Chao1 estimator, and Recon v2.1 estimates of unobserved clonotypes. TCRdb mirrors the immuneACCESS table, restricted to in-frame sequences. Some clones are absent from its copies; in checked studies, under half trace to an unresolved V gene, and the reason for the others is unknown. The V and J calls and clone size come from that table; D and trimming were worked out from the DNA. A total of about 470,000 clones appear in this sample, around 79% of them only once. The top ten clonotypes cover less than 15% of the sample.

The donors were healthy, HIV-negative adults who had no recently reported acute infections or vaccinations. Every donor was a Caucasian adult living in Nashville, Tennessee, USA. For unsorted samples, 90 million to 95 million PBMCs were counted, and genomic DNA was extracted using the QIAamp DNA Blood Mini kit. Blood was collected by leukapheresis, and PBMCs were isolated by Ficoll-Histopaque density gradient centrifugation and then cryopreserved in liquid nitrogen vapor phase. The sample is drawn from a study of shared clonotypes between healthy human individuals (dated by TCRdb to 2020 to 2022). Looking at the study overall: The cohort comprised a couple of women and a few men aged 18 to 49 years. Blood TCR repertoires of about five healthy adults were deeply sequenced to estimate repertoire size and the extent of clonotype sharing between individuals. To increase sequencing depth and limit assay-specific biases, different laboratories used diverse techniques to prepare libraries and sequence TCR repertoires. Between about 0.94 and 8.9 billion PBMCs per donor were obtained by leukapheresis. Results and caveats for the whole study, not just this receptor: Only blood was sampled, and tissue TCR repertoires likely differ from those in blood. Because the study included only a small number of donors, the genetic and exposure-history diversity represented was limited. Pairwise subsampling indicated that sequencing depth was expected to affect the degree of clonotype sharing among donors.

At the junction V is shortened by 8 bases and J by 1 base, with 17 bases in between. Including cysteine and phenylalanine, the CDR3 has 15 amino acids. Only the CDR3 DNA is retained, 45 bases long and in frame from the first base. CDR1 LNHNV and CDR2 YYDKDF were looked up in the germline V gene (reference sequence). Sequences were obtained from PBMCs. The TCR sequence derives from a woman aged 40 to 55 in good health. Some clones in this sample may be carry-over from other donors' samples. Here the chain combines TRBV15 and TRBJ2-5; a tentative D call is TRBD2 (5 bases match). The sequenced DNA is TGTGCCACCCAATTGGGAAAAGCGGCCCAAGAGACCCAGTACTTC. Its protein reads: CATQLGKAAQETQYF. With the portions outside the CDR3 filled from the reference TRBV15 and TRBJ2-5 genes, the complete variable region becomes DAMVIQNPRYQVTQFGKPVTLSCSQTLNHNVMYWYQQKSSQAPKLLFHYYDKDFNNEADTPDNFQSRRPNTSFCFLDIRSPGLGDTAMYLCATQLGKAAQETQYFGPGTRLLVL.